This T cell receptor (beta chain) appears in the sequencing data of a study of T cells after posttransplantation cyclophosphamide. In germline, CDR1 is LNHDA, CDR2 SQIVND (reference sequence). This CDR3 spans 12 amino acids. The ends were cut back, 6 bases at V and 0 bases at J, with 5 bases in the middle. As concerns this clone: The antigen is not known.

Libraries were prepared by immunoSEQ multiplex PCR; TCRdb keeps only in-frame clonotypes and omits some of them. The sample includes some 64,000 clones, around 93% seen only once; the top ten take about 3.1%. Study-wide results and limits: Blood and skin or GI T cell repertoires showed limited TRB overlap. Recipient CMV seropositivity and CMV reactivation strongly tracked TRB clonality.

The V and J genes are TRBV19 and TRBJ1-2; D is undetermined. This clonotype was sampled from a woman in her twenties or thirties in good health and a related stem cell transplant donor. Material: PBMCs. CDR3 protein: CASSAANYGYTF. The CDR3, as DNA: TGTGCCAGTAGCGCAGCTAACTATGGCTACACCTTC.